The 19 T cell receptor beta chains below all came from one sample that was sequenced in a study of T cells in localized non-small cell lung cancer. Sequencing used immunoSEQ multiplex PCR; TCRdb keeps in-frame clones, though not all of them. The sample carries around 50,000 clones, approximately 82% recorded once. The starting material was peripheral blood, obtained before any cancer treatment. The receptor source for this set is a female donor at least 60 years old with stage II squamous cell lung carcinoma.

The gene calls are TRBV5-6 and TRBJ1-6; D is unclear. Trimming cost V 1 base and J 5 bases, with 10 bases left between them. CDR1 is SGHDT, CDR2 YYEEEE, per germline. The CDR3 extends over 15 amino acids. CDR3 in DNA: TGTGCCAGCAGCTTGTATGCGGGCCATAATTCACCCCTCCACTTT. It codes for CASSLYAGHNSPLHF. Drawing the rest from reference TRBV5-6 and TRBJ1-6, the complete variable domain is DAGVTQSPTHLIKTRGQQVTLRCSPKSGHDTVSWYQQALGQGPQFIFQYYEEEERQRGNFPDRFSGHQFPNYSSELNVNALLLGDSALYLCASSLYAGHNSPLHFGNGTRLTVT.

This clone occurred many times. The rearrangement uses TRBV19 and TRBJ2-7; D gene ambiguous. V lost 4 bases and J lost 10, with 11 bases in between. This CDR3 has 11 amino acids. The germline V gene encodes CDR1 LNHDA and CDR2 SQIVND (reference sequence). The CDR3 coding sequence is TGTGCCAGTAGTACCCTGGACCACCAGTACTTC. This gives the protein CASSTLDHQYF.

This clone was seen a single time. The chain joins TRBV6-1 to TRBJ2-7, with unresolved D. The CDR3 length is 12 residues. Per the germline V gene, CDR1 is MNHNS and CDR2 is SASEGT. Trimming left V 4 bases short and J 5 bases short, with 9 bases between. The DNA for the CDR3 is TGTGCCAGCAGTGTCTGGGGTGACGAGCAGTACTTC. This translates into CASSVWGDEQYF.

V is TRBV15 and J is TRBJ1-5; maybe TRBD1 (6 bases). Trimming removed 5 bases from V and 3 bases from J, with 11 bases in between. The CDR3 is 14 residues long. Per the germline V gene, CDR1 is LNHNV and CDR2 is YYDKDF (reference sequence). The CDR3 here is CATSAGTFNQPQHF. The DNA of the CDR3 is TGTGCCACCAGCGCCGGGACATTCAATCAGCCCCAGCATTTT.

The sample holds one count of this clone. The rearrangement joins TRBV6-5 to TRBJ2-5, with 7 nucleotides matching TRBD1. Per germline, CDR1 MNHEY and CDR2 SVGAGI. Trimming cost V 0 bases and J 3 bases; bases outside gene matches: 7. The CDR3 covers 16 residues. CDR3: CASSYSRATGKETQYF. For the CDR3, the DNA is TGTGCCAGCAGTTACTCGAGGGCGACAGGGAAAGAGACCCAGTACTTC.

J is TRBJ2-3 and V is TRBV19, with 9 bases that match TRBD2. The CDR3 spans 13 residues. Germline CDR1 reads LNHDA; CDR2 reads SQIVND (reference sequence). V lost 6 bases to trimming and J lost 4 bases; unmatched junction nucleotides: 2. The chain's CDR3 is CASRRLAADTQYF. The CDR3 DNA reads as TGTGCCAGTAGGCGACTAGCGGCAGATACGCAGTATTTT. The full variable domain, with the rest looked up from reference TRBV19 and TRBJ2-3, is DGGITQSPKYLFRKEGQNVTLSCEQNLNHDAMYWYRQDPGQGLRLIYYSQIVNDFQKGDIAEGYSVSREKKESFPLTVTSAQKNPTAFYLCASRRLAADTQYFGPGTRLTVL.

The genes are TRBV5-4 and TRBJ2-7, with 8 bases fitting TRBD2. The CDR3 is made up of 15 amino acids. Looked up from germline, CDR1 is SGHNT and CDR2 is YYREEE (reference sequence). V lost 2 bases and J lost 2; bases outside the gene matches: 6. CDR3 in DNA: TGTGCCAGCAGCTTTTCCGGGGGGGCGGCCTACGAGCAGTACTTC. This encodes CASSFSGGAAYEQYF.

The chain joins TRBV5-8 to TRBJ1-3; 8 bases match TRBD1. Germline V gene data show CDR1 as SGHTS and CDR2 as YDEGEE. CDR3 size: 15 residues. The J segment lost 0 bases and the V segment lost 2 bases, leaving 1 base of the junction unmatched. The CDR3, as DNA: TGTGCCAGCAGCTTACAGGGGGTCTCTGGAAACACCATATATTTT. It specifies CASSLQGVSGNTIYF. Variable domain in full (rest from reference TRBV5-8 and TRBJ1-3): EAGVTQSPTHLIKTRGQQATLRCSPISGHTSVYWYQQALGLGLQFLLWYDEGEERNRGNFPPRFSGRQFPNYSSELNVNALELEDSALYLCASSLQGVSGNTIYFGEGSWLTVV.

In its sample, this clone is large. V and J are TRBV29-1 and TRBJ1-2, with D perhaps TRBD1 (5 bases). CDR3 size: 15 residues. Germline V gene lookup returns CDR1 SQVTM and CDR2 ANQGSEA. V was shortened by 2 bases and J by 4 bases, with 17 bases between the two germline ends. The CDR3 spells CSVEWQGPTGYGYTF. The CDR3, as DNA: TGCAGCGTTGAATGGCAGGGCCCAACGGGCTATGGCTACACCTTC.

The CDR3 reads CASSLGHTGELFF. Written as DNA, the CDR3 is TGCGCCAGCAGCCTCGGACACACCGGGGAGCTGTTTTTT. V usage is TRBV4-1 and J usage is TRBJ2-2, with D unclear. The germline V gene encodes CDR1 MGHRA and CDR2 YSYEKL. Trimming shortened V by 4 bases and J by 3 bases, and 6 bases separated the two germline ends. This CDR3 is 13 amino acids long.

J is TRBJ1-1 and V is TRBV6-6; D possibly corresponds to TRBD1 (5 bases). The length of the CDR3 is 15 residues. CDR1 and CDR2 (germline): MNHNY, SVGAGI (reference sequence). V was trimmed by 5 bases and J by 8 bases, leaving 21 bases between them. CDR3 nucleotide sequence: TGTGCCAGCAGTCGGGGGGGACTCCATTTTGGGGAAGCTTTCTTT. Protein: CASSRGGLHFGEAFF.

The chain couples TRBV11-2 to TRBJ2-5, with TRBD1 as a possible D gene (5 bases). The CDR3 length is 13 residues. The V and J ends lost 5 bases and 4 bases respectively, with 11 bases between them. Germline V CDR1 and CDR2: SGHAT, FQNNGV. For the CDR3, the DNA is TGTGCCAGCAGCCAAGGGGTCTTAGAGACCCAGTACTTC. Its translation: CASSQGVLETQYF.

The chain employs TRBV5-1 and TRBJ2-3; the D gene is possibly TRBD1 (6 bases). In germline, CDR1 is SGHRS, CDR2 YFSETQ. The CDR3 is 17 amino acids. V was pared by 0 bases and J by 0 bases, with 14 bases between. CDR3 region: CASSLGHRDKSTDTQYF. CDR3 coding DNA: TGCGCCAGCAGCTTGGGGCACCGGGACAAAAGCACAGATACGCAGTATTTT.

The chain has TRBV18 and TRBJ1-2; 8 nucleotides line up with TRBD1. Looked up from germline, CDR1 is KGHSH and CDR2 is LQKENI. The CDR3 extends over 14 amino acids. V was pared by 3 bases and J by 5 bases, with 5 bases of the junction left unmatched. The CDR3 coding sequence is TGTGCCAGCTCACCTGGCGGACAGGGATATGGCTACACCTTC. Protein sequence: CASSPGGQGYGYTF.

This rearrangement joins TRBV11-3 to TRBJ1-1; D is undetermined. The CDR3 covers 13 residues. V lost 5 bases and J lost 2, with 9 bases in between. Germline-derived CDR1 and CDR2 are SGHNT and YENEEA. The CDR3 nucleotides are TGTGCCAGCAGCCGTAGAGATAACACTGAAGCTTTCTTT. This sequence encodes CASSRRDNTEAFF.

The chain has TRBV10-3 and TRBJ1-2, with a weak D call TRBD1 (6 bases). The CDR3 is made up of 16 amino acids. Germline V CDR1 and CDR2: ENHRY, SYGVKD. Trimming pared 7 bases from V and 0 bases from J, leaving 18 bases between. CDR3 nucleotides: TGTGCCATCAATACCGACCCGGACAGAGCTAACTATGGCTACACCTTC. It encodes CAINTDPDRANYGYTF.

The chain couples TRBV20-1 to TRBJ1-2; possible D gene TRBD1, 5 bases. Germline V gives CDR1 DFQATT, CDR2 SNEGSKA (reference sequence). The CDR3 loop spans 11 amino acids. V lost 5 bases, J lost 8 bases, and 12 bases lay in between. As DNA, the CDR3 is TGCAGTGCTGGAGGGGACTCGGGCTACACCTTC. Translated, it gives CSAGGDSGYTF.

This rearrangement joins TRBV18 to TRBJ2-7; 7 bases align to TRBD1. The CDR3 totals 15 residues. Germline V gene sequence: CDR1 KGHSH, CDR2 LQKENI. Germline trimming cut 0 bases from V and 7 bases from J; bases unmatched to any gene: 9. CDR3 residues: CASSPPRQGLLEQYF. The CDR3 nucleotides read TGTGCCAGCTCACCACCCCGACAGGGCCTCTTGGAGCAGTACTTC.

This clone was detected only a few times. The rearrangement joins TRBV19 to TRBJ1-2; the match to TRBD1 covers 9 bases. V trimming: 5 bases; J trimming: 4 bases; junction bases outside the gene matches: 8. CDR3 size: 15 residues. CDR1 and CDR2 (germline): LNHDA, SQIVND (reference sequence). Here the CDR3 DNA reads TGTGCCAGTAGTCCCGAGACAGGGGGAAGCTATGGCTACACCTTC. Translation: CASSPETGGSYGYTF.